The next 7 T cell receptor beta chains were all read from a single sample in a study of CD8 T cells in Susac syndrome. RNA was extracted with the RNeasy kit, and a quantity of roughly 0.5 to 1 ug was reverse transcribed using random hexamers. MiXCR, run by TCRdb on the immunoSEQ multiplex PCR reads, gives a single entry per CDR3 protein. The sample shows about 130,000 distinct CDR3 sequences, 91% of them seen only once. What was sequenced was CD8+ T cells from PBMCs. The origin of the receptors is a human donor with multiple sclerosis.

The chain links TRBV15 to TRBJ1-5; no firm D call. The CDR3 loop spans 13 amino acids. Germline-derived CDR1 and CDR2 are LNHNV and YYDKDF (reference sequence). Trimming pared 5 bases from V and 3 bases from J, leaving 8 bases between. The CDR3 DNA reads TGTGCCACCAGCTTTGAGCCCAATCAGCCCCAGCATTTT. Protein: CATSFEPNQPQHF.

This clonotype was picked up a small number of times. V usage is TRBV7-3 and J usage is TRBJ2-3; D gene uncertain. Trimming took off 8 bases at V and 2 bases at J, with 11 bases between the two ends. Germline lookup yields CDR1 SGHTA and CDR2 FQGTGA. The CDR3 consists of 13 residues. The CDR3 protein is CASGSISTDTQYF. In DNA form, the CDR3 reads TGTGCCAGCGGCAGTATTTCCACAGATACGCAGTATTTT.

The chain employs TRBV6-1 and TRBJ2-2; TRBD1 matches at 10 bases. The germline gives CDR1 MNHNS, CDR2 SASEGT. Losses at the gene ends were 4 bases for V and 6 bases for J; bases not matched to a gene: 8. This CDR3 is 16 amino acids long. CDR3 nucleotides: TGTGCCAGCAGTGTCACCGGGACAGGGGTGGCCGGGGAGCTGTTTTTT. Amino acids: CASSVTGTGVAGELFF.

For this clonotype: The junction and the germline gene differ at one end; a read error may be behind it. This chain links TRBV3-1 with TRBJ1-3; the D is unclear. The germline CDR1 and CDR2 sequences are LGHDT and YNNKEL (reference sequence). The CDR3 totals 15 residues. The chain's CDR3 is CASSQDGSSENTIYF. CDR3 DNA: TGTGCCAGCAGCCAAGATGGTTCGTCTGAAAACACCATATATTTT.

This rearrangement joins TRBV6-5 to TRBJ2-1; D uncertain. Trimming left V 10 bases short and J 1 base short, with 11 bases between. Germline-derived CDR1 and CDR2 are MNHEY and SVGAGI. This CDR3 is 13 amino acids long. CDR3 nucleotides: TGTGCCACCCATCTAGGGTCCTACAATGAGCAGTTCTTC. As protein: CATHLGSYNEQFF.

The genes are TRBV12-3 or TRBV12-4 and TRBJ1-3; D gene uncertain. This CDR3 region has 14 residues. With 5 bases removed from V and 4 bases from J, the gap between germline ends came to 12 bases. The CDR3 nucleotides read TGTGCCAGCAGTCCTACTAGCGCAGGAAACACCATATATTTT. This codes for CASSPTSAGNTIYF.

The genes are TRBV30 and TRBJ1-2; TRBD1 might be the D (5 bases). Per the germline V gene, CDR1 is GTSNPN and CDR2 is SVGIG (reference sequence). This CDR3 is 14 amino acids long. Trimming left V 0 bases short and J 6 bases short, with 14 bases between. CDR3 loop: CAWSVKTVENGYTF. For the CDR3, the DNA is TGTGCCTGGAGTGTGAAGACAGTAGAGAATGGCTACACCTTC.